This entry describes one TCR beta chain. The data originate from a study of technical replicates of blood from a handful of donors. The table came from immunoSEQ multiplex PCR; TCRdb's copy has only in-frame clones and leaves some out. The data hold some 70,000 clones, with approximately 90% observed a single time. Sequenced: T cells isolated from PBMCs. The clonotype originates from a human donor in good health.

The CDR3 nucleotides read TGTGCCAGCAGCCCTCCGACTAGCTATGGGGAGACCCAGTACTTC. As protein: CASSPPTSYGETQYF. This chain uses TRBV7-8 with TRBJ2-5, with 7 nucleotides matching TRBD2. Germline V CDR1 and CDR2: SGHVS, FQNEAQ. The CDR3 has 15 residues. J gave up 5 bases and V 5 bases, and 11 bases lay outside the gene matches.